These 26 T cell receptor beta chains came from one sample sequenced in a study of identical twins. MiXCR was run by TCRdb on the 5' RACE reads, yielding one entry per CDR3 protein. Of a few hundred thousand distinct CDR3 sequences listed, about 12% were seen once; the top ten hold 7.2%. These sequences were also reported in another study, on yellow fever vaccine responses in identical twins.

The sequencing sample was made of CD8+ T cells sorted from blood. These receptors came from a woman between 18 and 30 years old in good health.

This clonotype was seen more than once but under ten times. This chain connects TRBV5-6 to TRBJ2-1; either TRBD1 or TRBD2 may fit D (6 bases each). Germline V gene sequence: CDR1 SGHDT, CDR2 YYEEEE. V was cut by 4 bases and J by 5 bases, with 13 bases left in between. This CDR3 spans 14 amino acids. The DNA of the CDR3 is TGTGCCAGCAGCCCGGACAGACTAGACAATGAGCAGTTCTTC. Its translation is CASSPDRLDNEQFF.

V usage is TRBV6-2 or TRBV6-3 and J usage is TRBJ2-7, with D possibly being TRBD2 (7 bases). The CDR3 spans 14 residues. The germline CDR1 and CDR2 sequences are MNHEY and SVGEGT. Trimming took 4 bases from V and 2 from J, leaving 12 bases between them. This chain's CDR3 is CASSLGGGPYEQYV. CDR3 bases: TGTGCCAGCAGTTTGGGGGGGGGCCCCTACGAGCAGTACGTC.

This clonotype was counted between two and nine times. The J gene is TRBJ2-1, the V gene TRBV18; the match to TRBD2 covers 7 bases. The ends lost 3 bases at V and 4 bases at J; junction bases unmatched: 6. The CDR3 runs 15 residues. In germline, CDR1 is KGHSH, CDR2 LQKENI. This chain's CDR3 is CASSPRSGEYNEQFF. CDR3 DNA sequence: TGTGCCAGCTCACCGCGCAGCGGGGAATACAATGAGCAGTTCTTC.

This clonotype was counted ten times or more. The chain has TRBV29-1 and TRBJ1-1, with 10 bases matching TRBD1. This CDR3 has 14 amino acids. Germline CDR1 reads SQVTM; CDR2 reads ANQGSEA. V lost 3 bases to trimming and J lost 11 bases; unmatched junction nucleotides: 12. The CDR3 loop is CSVETGGAGADAFF. CDR3 bases: TGCAGCGTTGAGACAGGGGGCGCCGGAGCCGACGCTTTCTTT. Full variable domain (rest looked up from reference TRBV29-1 and TRBJ1-1): SAVISQKPSRDICQRGTSLTIQCQVDSQVTMMFWYRQQPGQSLTLIATANQGSEATYESGFVIDKFPISRPNLTFSTLTVSNMSPEDSSIYLCSVETGGAGADAFFGQGTRLTVV.

The CDR3 coding sequence is TGCAGTGCTAGCCGAGGGGAGAATCAGCCCCAGCATTTT. It specifies CSASRGENQPQHF. This rearrangement joins TRBV20-1 to TRBJ1-5, with a weak D call TRBD1 (5 bases). Germline CDR1 and CDR2: DFQATT and SNEGSKA (reference sequence). Trimming removed 3 bases from V and 4 bases from J, with 10 bases in between. The CDR3 contains 13 residues.

The chain is built from TRBV12-3 or TRBV12-4 and TRBJ2-3; D is perhaps TRBD1 or TRBD2 (6 bases each). The V end lost 11 bases, the J end lost 5 bases, and 11 bases lay between the germline ends. CDR3 size: 11 residues. The CDR3 DNA reads as TGTGCCGTAGGAGGGGGAGATACGCAGTATTTT. It translates to CAVGGGDTQYF.

This clonotype was detected many times. The DNA of the CDR3 is TGTGCCAGCAGCTTCCAGCCGGGTCAGGAGCAGTACTTC. It translates to CASSFQPGQEQYF. The chain is built from TRBV7-9 and TRBJ2-7; D uncertain. The V gene's germline CDR1 is SEHNR and CDR2 FQNEAQ (reference sequence). Trimming left V 3 bases short and J 7 bases short, with 13 bases between. This CDR3 region has 13 residues. The full variable domain, completed using reference TRBV7-9 and TRBJ2-7, is DTGVSQNPRHKITKRGQNVTFRCDPISEHNRLYWYRQTLGQGPEFLTYFQNEAQLEKSRLLSDRFSAERPKGSFSTLEIQRTEQGDSAMYLCASSFQPGQEQYFGPGTRLTVT.

This clonotype has ten or more counts. This chain uses TRBV6-1 with TRBJ2-1; TRBD2 agrees at 9 bases. V trimming: 0 bases; J trimming: 9 bases; junction bases outside the gene matches: 9. This CDR3 comprises 16 residues. Germline V lookup: CDR1 MNHNS, CDR2 SASEGT. CDR3 region: CASSEAVGGGAVEQFF. The CDR3 region has the DNA TGTGCCAGCAGTGAAGCGGTTGGCGGGGGGGCCGTTGAGCAGTTCTTC.

This clonotype was seen more than once but under ten times. The chain recombines TRBV12-3 or TRBV12-4 with TRBJ2-2; tentatively, D is TRBD1 (5 bases). CDR3 length equals 15 residues. The ends were cut back, 6 bases at V and 6 bases at J, with 17 bases in the middle. CDR3 coding DNA: TGTGCCAGCAGGCGGCGCGGTGAAGGGGCCGGGGAGCTGTTTTTT. Translation gives CASRRRGEGAGELFF.

This rearrangement joins TRBV19 to TRBJ2-6; 9 positions match TRBD1. V lost 4 bases to trimming and J lost 4 bases; unmatched junction nucleotides: 5. Per the germline V gene, CDR1 is LNHDA and CDR2 is SQIVND (reference sequence). CDR3 length: 16 residues. The CDR3 region is CASSTTGGTGANVLTF. CDR3 sequence (DNA): TGTGCCAGTAGTACCACAGGGGGCACCGGGGCCAACGTCCTGACTTTC.

The chain combines TRBV18 with TRBJ2-7, with 7 bases lining up with TRBD2. Germline assignment: CDR1 KGHSH and CDR2 LQKENI. V trimming: 2 bases; J trimming: 3 bases; junction bases outside the gene matches: 10. This CDR3 is built from 16 residues. CDR3 sequence: CASSPGVRESYYEQYF. As DNA, the CDR3 is TGTGCCAGCTCACCAGGCGTGCGGGAGTCATACTACGAGCAGTACTTC.

This clonotype was seen repeatedly, ten times or more. The gene calls are TRBV4-1 and TRBJ2-1; no firm D call. The ends were cut back, 1 base at V and 0 bases at J, with 13 bases in the middle. Germline CDR1 is MGHRA and CDR2 is YSYEKL. CDR3 length: 17 residues. CDR3 loop: CASSQVLFRDSYNEQFF. Here the CDR3 DNA reads TGCGCCAGCAGCCAAGTATTATTTAGGGACTCCTACAATGAGCAGTTCTTC.

The gene calls are TRBV6-2 or TRBV6-3 and TRBJ2-1, with a tentative D call TRBD2 (5 bases). Trimming pared 2 bases from V and 2 bases from J, leaving 7 bases between. Germline CDR1 MNHEY, CDR2 SVGEGT. This CDR3 has 14 amino acids. CDR3: CASSYPGTYNEQFF. The CDR3 nucleotides are TGTGCCAGCAGTTACCCCGGGACCTACAATGAGCAGTTCTTC.

Only a few counts were recorded for this clonotype. The chain recombines TRBV6-5 with TRBJ1-1; 7 nucleotides line up with TRBD1. The germline V gene has CDR1 MNHEY and CDR2 SVGAGI. J gave up 3 bases and V 0 bases, and 7 bases lay outside the gene matches. The CDR3 extends over 16 amino acids. DNA of the CDR3: TGTGCCAGCAGTTACTCAGACAGGGATTGGGACACTGAAGCTTTCTTT. It yields the protein CASSYSDRDWDTEAFF.

The V gene is TRBV9, the J gene TRBJ2-1, with D possibly called TRBD1 or TRBD2 (5 bases each). Germline CDR1 SGDLS, CDR2 YYNGEE. V shed 3 bases and J shed 4 bases, with 11 bases lying between them. CDR3 length: 14 amino acids. The CDR3 spells CASSAEGLYNEQFF. CDR3 bases: TGTGCCAGCAGCGCCGAGGGGCTTTACAATGAGCAGTTCTTC.

The chain is built from TRBV6-1 and TRBJ2-7; D remains ambiguous. Germline CDR1 reads MNHNS; CDR2 reads SASEGT. V was trimmed by 2 bases and J by 4 bases, leaving 9 bases between them. The CDR3 runs to 13 residues. The CDR3 sequence: CASSEYGNYEQYV. In DNA, the CDR3 is TGTGCCAGCAGTGAATATGGGAATTACGAGCAGTACGTC.

The genes are TRBV20-1 and TRBJ1-2; D is unresolved. CDR1 and CDR2 (germline): DFQATT, SNEGSKA (reference sequence). The ends were cut back, 3 bases at V and 1 base at J, with 12 bases in the middle. This CDR3 is 14 amino acids long. The CDR3 DNA reads TGCAGTGCTAGTGACCGGGAGGTTAACTATGGCTACACCTTC. Its protein is CSASDREVNYGYTF.

The chain links TRBV11-2 to TRBJ2-1, with D possibly matching TRBD1 (5 bases). This CDR3 contains 16 residues. Germline-derived CDR1 and CDR2 are SGHAT and FQNNGV. V was pared by 6 bases and J by 2 bases, with 17 bases between. CDR3 bases: TGTGCCAGCAGACCGATACAGGAGAGAACCTACAATGAGCAGTTCTTC. It is translated as CASRPIQERTYNEQFF.

This clonotype showed up just a few times. This chain links TRBV7-9 with TRBJ1-1; TRBD1 matches 9 bases. Per germline, CDR1 SEHNR and CDR2 FQNEAQ (reference sequence). V lost 0 bases, J lost 3 bases, and 2 bases stayed unmatched. The CDR3 is 15 residues long. CDR3 DNA: TGTGCCAGCAGCTTAGCCCGGACAGGGGACACTGAAGCTTTCTTT. It translates to CASSLARTGDTEAFF. The variable domain in full, with the rest retrieved from reference TRBV7-9 and TRBJ1-1, is DTGVSQNPRHKITKRGQNVTFRCDPISEHNRLYWYRQTLGQGPEFLTYFQNEAQLEKSRLLSDRFSAERPKGSFSTLEIQRTEQGDSAMYLCASSLARTGDTEAFFGQGTRLTVV.

The genes are TRBV6-1 and TRBJ2-7, with 8 nucleotides matching TRBD1. CDR1 MNHNS and CDR2 SASEGT come from the germline V gene. The CDR3 covers 15 residues. V lost 5 bases to trimming and J lost 0 bases; unmatched junction nucleotides: 6. Here the CDR3 DNA reads TGTGCCAGCAGTAAACAGGGGGGAAGCTCCTACGAGCAGTACGTC. Translated: CASSKQGGSSYEQYV.

This clonotype was detected many times. This sequence joins TRBV28 and TRBJ1-1; 7 positions match TRBD1. J was trimmed by 10 bases and V by 5 bases; bases with no gene match: 13. Per germline, CDR1 MDHEN and CDR2 SYDVKM. The CDR3 is made up of 14 amino acids. CDR3 sequence reads: CASSPAGQTGTAFF. In nucleotides, the CDR3 is TGTGCCAGCAGTCCTGCCGGGCAGACAGGGACAGCTTTCTTT.

This clonotype was observed a few times. The chain is built from TRBV20-1 and TRBJ1-2, with TRBD1 as a possible D gene (6 bases). V dropped 1 base and J dropped 3 bases, with 15 bases sitting between them. CDR3 length: 15 amino acids. Germline V gives CDR1 DFQATT, CDR2 SNEGSKA (reference sequence). The CDR3 is CSARVAGEGDYGYTF. The CDR3 nucleotides read TGCAGTGCTAGAGTTGCAGGGGAGGGGGACTATGGCTACACCTTC.

This clonotype was counted only a few times. The chain combines TRBV7-9 with TRBJ2-1, with TRBD1 matching over 8 bases. The J segment lost 8 bases and the V segment lost 5 bases, leaving 2 bases of the junction unmatched. This CDR3 is 12 amino acids long. Germline CDR1 and CDR2: SEHNR and FQNEAQ (reference sequence). Written as DNA, the CDR3 is TGTGCCAGCAGCCAGGGGGCCGATGAGCAGTTCTTC. Its translation is CASSQGADEQFF.

The chain combines TRBV5-1 with TRBJ2-3; maybe TRBD1 (6 bases). Trimming took 4 bases from V and 3 from J, leaving 12 bases between them. This CDR3 spans 14 amino acids. The germline gives CDR1 SGHRS, CDR2 YFSETQ. The CDR3 is CASSQGRGTDTQYF. In DNA form, the CDR3 reads TGCGCCAGCAGCCAGGGCAGGGGTACAGATACGCAGTATTTT.

This clonotype was counted a few times. V gene TRBV4-1 combines with J gene TRBJ1-1, with D uncertain. Germline V gene sequence: CDR1 MGHRA, CDR2 YSYEKL. V lost 0 bases to trimming and J lost 1 base, with 6 bases between them. The CDR3 consists of 14 residues. The CDR3 region is CASSQENRNTEAFF. The CDR3 nucleotides are TGCGCCAGCAGCCAAGAGAACAGGAACACTGAAGCTTTCTTT.

Many counts were recorded for this clonotype. CDR3 coding DNA: TGCGCCAGCAGCTTGGAGGTAGCGTCGGATGAGCAGTTCTTC. Translation: CASSLEVASDEQFF. The chain uses TRBV5-1 and TRBJ2-1, with a tentative D call TRBD2 (5 bases). Germline V lookup: CDR1 SGHRS, CDR2 YFSETQ. Deletions cut 0 bases from V and 8 bases from J, with 12 bases between. The CDR3 totals 14 residues.